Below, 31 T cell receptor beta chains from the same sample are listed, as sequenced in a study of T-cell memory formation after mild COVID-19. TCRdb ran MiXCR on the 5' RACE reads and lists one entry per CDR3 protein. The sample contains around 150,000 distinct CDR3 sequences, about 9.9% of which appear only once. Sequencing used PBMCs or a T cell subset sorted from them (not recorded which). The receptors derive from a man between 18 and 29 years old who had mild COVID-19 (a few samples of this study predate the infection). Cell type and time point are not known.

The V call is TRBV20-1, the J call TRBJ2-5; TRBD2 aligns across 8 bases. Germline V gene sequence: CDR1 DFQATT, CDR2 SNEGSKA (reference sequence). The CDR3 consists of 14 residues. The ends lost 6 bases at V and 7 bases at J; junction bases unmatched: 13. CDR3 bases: TGCAGTGCCCCAAAGCGGGGGCCAGATTGGACCCAGTACTTC. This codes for CSAPKRGPDWTQYF.

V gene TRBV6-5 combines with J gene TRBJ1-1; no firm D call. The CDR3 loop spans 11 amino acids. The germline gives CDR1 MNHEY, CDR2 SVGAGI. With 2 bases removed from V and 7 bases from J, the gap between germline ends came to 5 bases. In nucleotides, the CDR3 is TGTGCCAGCAGTTACGTGGGTGAAGCTTTCTTT. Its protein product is CASSYVGEAFF.

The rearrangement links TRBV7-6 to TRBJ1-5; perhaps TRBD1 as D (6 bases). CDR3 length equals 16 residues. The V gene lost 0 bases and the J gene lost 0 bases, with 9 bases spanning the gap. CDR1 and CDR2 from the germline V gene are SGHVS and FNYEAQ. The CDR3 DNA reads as TGTGCCAGCAGCTTAGCACAGGGCCTTAGCAATCAGCCCCAGCATTTT. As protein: CASSLAQGLSNQPQHF.

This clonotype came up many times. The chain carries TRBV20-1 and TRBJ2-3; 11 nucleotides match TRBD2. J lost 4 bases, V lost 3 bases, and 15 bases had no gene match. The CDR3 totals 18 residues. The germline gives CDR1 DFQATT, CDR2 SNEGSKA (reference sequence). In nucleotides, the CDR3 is TGCAGTGCTAGCCCCATGAAGCGTAGCGGGGGGGCTCCAGATACGCAGTATTTT. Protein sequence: CSASPMKRSGGAPDTQYF.

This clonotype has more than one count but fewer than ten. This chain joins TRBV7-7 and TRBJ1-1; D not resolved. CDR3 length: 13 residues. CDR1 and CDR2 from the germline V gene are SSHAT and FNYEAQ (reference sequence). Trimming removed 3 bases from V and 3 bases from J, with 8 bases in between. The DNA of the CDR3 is TGTGCCAGCAGCTTGGACTCGCACACTGAAGCTTTCTTT. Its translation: CASSLDSHTEAFF.

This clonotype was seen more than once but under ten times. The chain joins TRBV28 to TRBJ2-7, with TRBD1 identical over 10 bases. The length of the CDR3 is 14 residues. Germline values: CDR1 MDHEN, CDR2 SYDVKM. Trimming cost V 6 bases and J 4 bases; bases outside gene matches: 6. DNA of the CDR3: TGTGCCAGCAGGCCCCGGGACAGGGGTTACGAGCAGTACGTC. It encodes CASRPRDRGYEQYV.

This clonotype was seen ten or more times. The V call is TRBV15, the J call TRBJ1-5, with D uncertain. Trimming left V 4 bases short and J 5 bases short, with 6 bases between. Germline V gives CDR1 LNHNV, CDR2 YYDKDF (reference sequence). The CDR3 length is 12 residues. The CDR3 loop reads CATSIQDQPQHF. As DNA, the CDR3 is TGTGCCACCAGCATTCAGGATCAGCCCCAGCATTTT.

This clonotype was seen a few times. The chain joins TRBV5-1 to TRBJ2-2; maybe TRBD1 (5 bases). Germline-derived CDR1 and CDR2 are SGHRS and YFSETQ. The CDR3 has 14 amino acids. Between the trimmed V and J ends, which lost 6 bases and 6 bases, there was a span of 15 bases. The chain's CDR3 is CASKQATTAGELFF. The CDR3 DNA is TGCGCCAGCAAACAGGCGACGACGGCCGGGGAGCTGTTTTTT.

CDR3 DNA: TGCAGCGTCCGGGATAGGGAGGGGGCCAACTATGGCTACACCTTC. It codes for CSVRDREGANYGYTF. J is TRBJ1-2 and V is TRBV29-1; TRBD1 agrees at 7 bases. Per germline, CDR1 SQVTM and CDR2 ANQGSEA. V gave up 6 bases and J gave up 2 bases; unmatched junction bases: 12. The CDR3 spans 15 residues.

This CDR3 reads CASSGQGGDYGYTF. CDR3 nucleotide sequence: TGCGCCAGCAGCGGACAGGGTGGGGACTATGGCTACACCTTC. The chain is built from TRBV5-1 and TRBJ1-2, with 8 positions matching TRBD1. Germline CDR1 and CDR2: SGHRS and YFSETQ. The CDR3 length is 14 residues. Trimming cost V 4 bases and J 3 bases; bases outside gene matches: 5. The full variable domain, with the rest looked up from reference TRBV5-1 and TRBJ1-2, is KAGVTQTPRYLIKTRGQQVTLSCSPISGHRSVSWYQQTPGQGLQFLFEYFSETQRNKGNFPGRFSGRQFSNSRSEMNVSTLELGDSALYLCASSGQGGDYGYTFGSGTRLTVV.

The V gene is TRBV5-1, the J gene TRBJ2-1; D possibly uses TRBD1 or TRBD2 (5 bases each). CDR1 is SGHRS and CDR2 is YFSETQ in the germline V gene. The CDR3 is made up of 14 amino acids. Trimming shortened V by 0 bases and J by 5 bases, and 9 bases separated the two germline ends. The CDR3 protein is CASSLDGTHNEQFF. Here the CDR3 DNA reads TGCGCCAGCAGCTTGGATGGGACCCACAATGAGCAGTTCTTC.

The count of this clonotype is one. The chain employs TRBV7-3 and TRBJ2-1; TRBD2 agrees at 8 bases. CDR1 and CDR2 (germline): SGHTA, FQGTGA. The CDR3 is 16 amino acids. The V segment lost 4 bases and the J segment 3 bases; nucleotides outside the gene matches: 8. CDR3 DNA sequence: TGTGCCAGCAGCTCTAGAGCGGGGGAGGGCTACAATGAGCAGTTCTTC. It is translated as CASSSRAGEGYNEQFF.

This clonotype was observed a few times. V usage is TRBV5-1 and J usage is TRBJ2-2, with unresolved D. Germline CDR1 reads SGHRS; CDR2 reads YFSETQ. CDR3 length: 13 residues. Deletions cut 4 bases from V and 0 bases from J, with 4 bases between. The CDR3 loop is CASSPSNTGELFF. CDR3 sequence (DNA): TGCGCCAGCAGCCCCTCGAACACCGGGGAGCTGTTTTTT.

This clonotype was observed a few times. Here the CDR3 DNA reads TGTGCCAGCAGTTTACGGGGCGGAACTAGCACAGATACGCAGTATTTT. It encodes CASSLRGGTSTDTQYF. This sequence joins TRBV12-3 or TRBV12-4 and TRBJ2-3; D assignment may be TRBD1 or TRBD2 (5 bases each). The CDR3 is 16 amino acids. Trimming shortened V by 2 bases and J by 0 bases, and 12 bases separated the two germline ends.

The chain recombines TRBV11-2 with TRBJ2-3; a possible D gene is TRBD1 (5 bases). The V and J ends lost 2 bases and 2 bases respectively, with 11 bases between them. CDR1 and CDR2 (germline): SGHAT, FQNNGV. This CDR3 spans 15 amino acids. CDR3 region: CASSLLRATTDTQYF. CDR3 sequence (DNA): TGTGCCAGCAGCTTACTCAGGGCGACCACAGATACGCAGTATTTT.

The CDR3 sequence: CASSLTSGGGRSYEQYV. The CDR3 region has the DNA TGTGCCAGCAGCCTCACATCGGGCGGGGGGCGTTCCTACGAGCAGTACGTC. This rearrangement joins TRBV5-6 to TRBJ2-7; 8 nucleotides match TRBD2. The CDR3 extends over 17 amino acids. The germline V gene encodes CDR1 SGHDT and CDR2 YYEEEE. Germline trimming cut 4 bases from V and 1 base from J; bases unmatched to any gene: 13.

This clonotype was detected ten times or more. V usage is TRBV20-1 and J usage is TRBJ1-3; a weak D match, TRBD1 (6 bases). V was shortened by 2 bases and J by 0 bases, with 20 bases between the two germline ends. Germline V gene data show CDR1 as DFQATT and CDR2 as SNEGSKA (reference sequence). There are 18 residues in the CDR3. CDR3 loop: CSARPNTQGPVSGNTIYF. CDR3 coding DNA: TGCAGTGCTAGACCTAACACACAGGGCCCCGTCTCTGGAAACACCATATATTTT.

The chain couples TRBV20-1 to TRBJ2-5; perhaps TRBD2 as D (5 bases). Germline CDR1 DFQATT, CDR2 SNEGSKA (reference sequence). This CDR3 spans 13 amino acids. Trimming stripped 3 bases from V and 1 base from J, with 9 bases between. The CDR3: CSASWLAQETQYF. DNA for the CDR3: TGCAGTGCTAGTTGGCTAGCCCAAGAGACCCAGTACTTC.

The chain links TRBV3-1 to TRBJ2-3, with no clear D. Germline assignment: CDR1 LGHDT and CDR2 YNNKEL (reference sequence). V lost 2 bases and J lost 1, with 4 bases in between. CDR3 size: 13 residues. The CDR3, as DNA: TGTGCCAGCAGCCAACTGGGCACAGATACGCAGTATTTT. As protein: CASSQLGTDTQYF.

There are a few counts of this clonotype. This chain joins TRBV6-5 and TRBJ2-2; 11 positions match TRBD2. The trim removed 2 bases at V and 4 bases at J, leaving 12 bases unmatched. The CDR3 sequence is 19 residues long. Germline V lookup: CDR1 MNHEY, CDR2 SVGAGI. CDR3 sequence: CASSYQEISGGAVTGELFF. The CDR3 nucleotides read TGTGCCAGCAGTTACCAAGAGATTAGCGGGGGGGCCGTCACCGGGGAGCTGTTTTTT.

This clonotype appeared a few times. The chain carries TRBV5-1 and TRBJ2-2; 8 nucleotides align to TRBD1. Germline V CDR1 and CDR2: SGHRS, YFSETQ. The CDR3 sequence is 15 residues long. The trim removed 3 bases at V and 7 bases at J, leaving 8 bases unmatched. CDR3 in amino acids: CASSSLPGGDGELFF. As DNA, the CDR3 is TGCGCCAGCAGCTCACTCCCAGGGGGCGACGGGGAGCTGTTTTTT.

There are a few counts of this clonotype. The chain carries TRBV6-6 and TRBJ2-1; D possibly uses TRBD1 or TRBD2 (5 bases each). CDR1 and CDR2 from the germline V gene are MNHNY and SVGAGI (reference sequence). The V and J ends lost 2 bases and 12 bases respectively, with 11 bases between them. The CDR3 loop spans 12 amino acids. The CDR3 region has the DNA TGTGCCAGCAGTTACCCGGGTGGGGGGCAGTTCTTC. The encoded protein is CASSYPGGGQFF.

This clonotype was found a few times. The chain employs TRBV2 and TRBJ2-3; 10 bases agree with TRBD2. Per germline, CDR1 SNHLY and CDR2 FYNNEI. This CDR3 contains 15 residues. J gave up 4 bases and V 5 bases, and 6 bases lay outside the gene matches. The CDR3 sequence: CASSQKRGGPDTQYF. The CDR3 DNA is TGTGCCAGCAGTCAAAAGCGGGGGGGCCCAGATACGCAGTATTTT. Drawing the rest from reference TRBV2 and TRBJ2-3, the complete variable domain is EPEVTQTPSHQVTQMGQEVILRCVPISNHLYFYWYRQILGQKVEFLVSFYNNEISEKSEIFDDQFSVERPDGSNFTLKIRSTKLEDSAMYFCASSQKRGGPDTQYFGPGTRLTVL.

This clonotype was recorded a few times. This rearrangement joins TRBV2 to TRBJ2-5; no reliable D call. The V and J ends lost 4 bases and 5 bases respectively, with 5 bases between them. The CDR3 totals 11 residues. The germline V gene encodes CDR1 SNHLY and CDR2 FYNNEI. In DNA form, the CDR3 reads TGTGCCAGCAGTGTCTGGGAGACCCAGTACTTC. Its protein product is CASSVWETQYF.

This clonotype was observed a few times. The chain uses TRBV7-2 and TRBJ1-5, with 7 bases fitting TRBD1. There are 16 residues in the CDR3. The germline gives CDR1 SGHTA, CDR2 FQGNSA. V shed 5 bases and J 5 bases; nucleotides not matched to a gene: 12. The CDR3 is CASSPGQDRVDQPQHF. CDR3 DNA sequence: TGTGCCAGCAGCCCCGGACAAGACAGGGTGGATCAGCCCCAGCATTTT.

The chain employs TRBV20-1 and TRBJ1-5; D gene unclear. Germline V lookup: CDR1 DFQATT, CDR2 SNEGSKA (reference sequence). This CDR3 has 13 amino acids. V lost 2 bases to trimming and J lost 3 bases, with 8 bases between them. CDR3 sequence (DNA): TGCAGTGCTAGAAGTGTTCTCAATCAGCCCCAGCATTTT. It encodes CSARSVLNQPQHF.

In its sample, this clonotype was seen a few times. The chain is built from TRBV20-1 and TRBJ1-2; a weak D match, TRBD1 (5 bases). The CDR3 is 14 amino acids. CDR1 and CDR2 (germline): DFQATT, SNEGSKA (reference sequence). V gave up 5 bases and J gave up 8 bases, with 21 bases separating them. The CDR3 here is CSAAPTLDRGGYTF. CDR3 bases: TGCAGTGCTGCCCCAACCCTCGACAGAGGAGGCTACACCTTC.

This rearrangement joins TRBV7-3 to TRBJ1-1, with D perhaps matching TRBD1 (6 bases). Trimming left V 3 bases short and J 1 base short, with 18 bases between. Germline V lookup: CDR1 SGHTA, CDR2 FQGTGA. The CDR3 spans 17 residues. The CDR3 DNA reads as TGTGCCAGCAGCTTCCCAAGAGAGACAGGAGGGAACACTGAAGCTTTCTTT. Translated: CASSFPRETGGNTEAFF.

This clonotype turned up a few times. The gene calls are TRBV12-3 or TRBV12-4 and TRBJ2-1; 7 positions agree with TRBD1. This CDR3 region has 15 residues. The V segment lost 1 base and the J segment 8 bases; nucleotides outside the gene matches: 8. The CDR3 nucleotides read TGTGCCAGCAGTTTAGACCGACAGGGTACTGATGAGCAGTTCTTC. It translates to CASSLDRQGTDEQFF.

CDR3 nucleotides: TGTGCCAGCAGCCGCACCGGGACAGGGGGCTCCCAAGAGACCCAGTACTTC. Protein sequence: CASSRTGTGGSQETQYF. This chain connects TRBV11-1 to TRBJ2-5, with 12 positions matching TRBD1. Trimming removed 5 bases from V and 1 base from J; junction bases left unmatched: 8. Germline assignment: CDR1 SGHAT and CDR2 FQDESV (reference sequence). The CDR3 is 17 residues long.

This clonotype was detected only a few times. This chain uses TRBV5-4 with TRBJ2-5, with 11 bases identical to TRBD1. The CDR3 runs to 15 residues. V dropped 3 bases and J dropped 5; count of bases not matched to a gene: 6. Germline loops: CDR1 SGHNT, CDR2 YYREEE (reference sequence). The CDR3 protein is CASSYGQGARETQYF. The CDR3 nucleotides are TGTGCCAGCAGCTACGGACAGGGGGCTCGGGAGACCCAGTACTTC.